The clone carrying this T cell receptor (beta chain) came up a few times. What it binds is not known. Universal primer sites and UMIs were introduced during 5'RACE template-switching synthesis of TCR cDNA. TCRdb itself ran the 5' RACE reads through MiXCR, one entry per CDR3 protein. Among roughly 190,000 distinct CDR3 sequences, 8% to 13% were seen once, and the ten largest hold 36%. Trimming left V 8 bases short and J 2 bases short, with 17 bases between. The CDR3 runs 15 residues. The sample is drawn from a study of T cells after yellow fever vaccination. Study-wide findings and caveats: FACS-sorted repertoires might harbor abundant contaminating clonotypes from the bulk population. Among primary-vaccination clones, most reappeared after the booster, at about 95% for CD4 and under 90% for CD8.

This TCR came from a man between 18 and 35 years old who received the YFV17D yellow fever vaccine. The input for sequencing was CD8+ T cells sorted from PBMCs, taken 15 days after the yellow fever booster vaccination. This chain uses TRBV12-3 or TRBV12-4 with TRBJ2-3; D perhaps matches TRBD1 (6 bases). The CDR3 here is CASGGPGRPTDTQYF. In nucleotides, the CDR3 is TGTGCCAGCGGGGGCCCGGGGCGGCCCACAGATACGCAGTATTTT.